Listed here are 29 T cell receptor beta chains from one sample, sequenced in a study of TIL therapy for anti-PD-1-resistant metastatic lung cancer (dated by TCRdb to about 2021). The immunoSEQ v3 hsTCRB kit was used to amplify TCR beta CDR3 regions from genomic DNA through bias-controlled multiplex PCR. This immuneACCESS table, as held by TCRdb, lists in-frame sequences with V and J called but not all clones. Of the missing ones, under half trace to an unresolved V gene in checked studies; the others have no known cause. Recorded for this sample are more than 9,000 clones; 58% of them occurred a single time. In total, the top ten clones hold 7.4% of the sample. Explained via the paper, the time point label denotes: pre-treatment sample, taken before nivolumab and TIL therapy. Excised metastases, mostly pleural nodules or supraclavicular lymph nodes, were used as baseline tumor samples and were taken from the same resection from which TIL were grown.

This material consisted of tumor tissue, taken at baseline. Receptor source: a person aged 30 to 80 with non-small cell lung cancer.

The chain combines TRBV7-9 with TRBJ2-7; 7 bases are shared with TRBD1. Germline values: CDR1 SEHNR, CDR2 FQNEAQ (reference sequence). The CDR3 is 16 residues long. V was clipped by 6 bases and J by 3 bases; unmatched bases: 14. CDR3 protein: CASRGNGQVKGYEQYF. CDR3 DNA sequence: TGTGCCAGCAGGGGAAACGGACAGGTTAAAGGCTACGAGCAGTACTTC.

CDR3: CATSRRTSGRLETQYF. For the CDR3, the DNA is TGTGCCACCAGCAGACGAACTAGCGGGAGGCTAGAGACCCAGTACTTC. The chain uses TRBV15 and TRBJ2-5, with TRBD2 identical over 12 bases. Germline CDR1 is LNHNV and CDR2 is YYDKDF (reference sequence). The V segment lost 2 bases and the J segment 4 bases; nucleotides outside the gene matches: 5. The CDR3 runs 16 residues.

J is TRBJ1-6 and V is TRBV28; 9 positions match TRBD1. The CDR3 extends over 16 amino acids. V shed 6 bases, J shed 10 bases, and the junction held 13 bases outside the gene matches. CDR1 is MDHEN, CDR2 SYDVKM, per germline. The CDR3 bases are TGTGCCAGCAGGAACTCTCCCGGGACAGGGAGGTCACCCCTCCACTTT. It yields the protein CASRNSPGTGRSPLHF.

This clone was observed a single time. The rearrangement joins TRBV5-8 to TRBJ2-6; weak D call: TRBD1 (6 bases). This CDR3 has 17 amino acids. V lost 6 bases, J lost 0 bases, and 16 bases lay in between. In germline, CDR1 is SGHTS, CDR2 YDEGEE. CDR3 residues: CASTPYREGSGANVLTF. The DNA of the CDR3 is TGTGCCAGCACACCATACAGGGAAGGCTCTGGGGCCAACGTCCTGACTTTC.

This clone is categorized as medium-sized. This chain uses TRBV5-5 with TRBJ2-2; tentatively, D is TRBD1 (6 bases). This CDR3 is 15 amino acids long. The germline V and J ends were trimmed by 0 bases and 5 bases, with 11 bases remaining between them. Germline V gives CDR1 SGHKS, CDR2 YYEKEE (reference sequence). The CDR3 nucleotides are TGTGCCAGCAGCTTGGAACAGGGATGGACCGGGGAGCTGTTTTTT. This gives the protein CASSLEQGWTGELFF.

This chain connects TRBV30 to TRBJ1-1; 10 bases are shared with TRBD1. This CDR3 is built from 13 residues. J gave up 5 bases and V 5 bases, and 5 bases lay outside the gene matches. CDR1 GTSNPN and CDR2 SVGIG come from the germline V gene (reference sequence). The CDR3 here is CAWGKDRGTEAFF. In nucleotides, the CDR3 is TGTGCCTGGGGTAAGGACAGGGGGACTGAAGCTTTCTTT. The entire variable domain, with the rest obtained from reference TRBV30 and TRBJ1-1, is as follows: SQTIHQWPATLVQPVGSPLSLECTVEGTSNPNLYWYRQAAGRGLQLLFYSVGIGQISSEVPQNLSASRPQDRQFILSSKKLLLSDSGFYLCAWGKDRGTEAFFGQGTRLTVV.

This clone has only a few counts. The chain uses TRBV29-1 and TRBJ2-7, with D unclear. There are 9 residues in the CDR3. The V gene's germline CDR1 is SQVTM and CDR2 ANQGSEA. Trimming took 6 bases from V and 5 from J, leaving 5 bases between them. In DNA form, the CDR3 reads TGCAGCGTGGACCACGAGCAGTACTTC. Protein product: CSVDHEQYF.

The chain recombines TRBV10-3 with TRBJ1-6, with D perhaps TRBD1 (6 bases). CDR3 size: 15 residues. Germline V gene lookup returns CDR1 ENHRY and CDR2 SYGVKD. Trimming stripped 3 bases from V and 3 bases from J, with 9 bases between. The CDR3 DNA reads as TGTGCCATCAGTGAAGAAGGGGGCTATAATTCACCCCTCCACTTT. Translated, it gives CAISEEGGYNSPLHF.

The genes are TRBV9 and TRBJ2-3; perhaps TRBD2 as D (5 bases). CDR3 length: 15 amino acids. Germline CDR1 is SGDLS and CDR2 is YYNGEE. Trimming took 3 bases from V and 3 from J, leaving 14 bases between them. The CDR3 protein is CASSGRSGGTDTQYF. The CDR3 DNA follows: TGTGCCAGCAGCGGTCGTTCCGGCGGGACAGATACGCAGTATTTT. The variable domain in full, with the rest retrieved from reference TRBV9 and TRBJ2-3, is DSGVTQTPKHLITATGQRVTLRCSPRSGDLSVYWYQQSLDQGLQFLIQYYNGEERAKGNILERFSAQQFPDLHSELNLSSLELGDSALYFCASSGRSGGTDTQYFGPGTRLTVL.

The chain carries TRBV28 and TRBJ1-1, with unresolved D. The CDR3 is made up of 13 amino acids. Per the germline V gene, CDR1 is MDHEN and CDR2 is SYDVKM. The germline V and J ends were trimmed by 7 bases and 0 bases, with 9 bases remaining between them. CDR3 protein: CASTAAMNTEAFF. CDR3 DNA: TGTGCCAGCACGGCCGCCATGAACACTGAAGCTTTCTTT.

The genes are TRBV15 and TRBJ2-2, with 10 bases that match TRBD1. This CDR3 is built from 17 residues. Germline CDR1 reads LNHNV; CDR2 reads YYDKDF (reference sequence). V was pared by 8 bases and J by 6 bases, with 15 bases of the junction left unmatched. The CDR3 loop reads CATSPHPGQGMAGELFF. CDR3 in DNA: TGTGCCACCTCCCCCCACCCGGGACAGGGGATGGCCGGGGAGCTGTTTTTT. The complete variable domain, with remaining parts taken from reference TRBV15 and TRBJ2-2, reads DAMVIQNPRYQVTQFGKPVTLSCSQTLNHNVMYWYQQKSSQAPKLLFHYYDKDFNNEADTPDNFQSRRPNTSFCFLDIRSPGLGDTAMYLCATSPHPGQGMAGELFFGEGSRLTVL.

This clone was counted between two and nine times. This sequence joins TRBV6-1 and TRBJ1-2; 9 bases are a match to TRBD1. Germline V CDR1 and CDR2: MNHNS, SASEGT. V was pared by 3 bases and J by 6 bases, with 11 bases of the junction left unmatched. CDR3 size: 16 residues. The CDR3 loop reads CASSDRDRELVDGYTF. CDR3 coding DNA: TGTGCCAGCAGTGACCGGGACAGGGAACTAGTCGATGGCTACACCTTC.

This clone is medium-sized within its sample. The chain has TRBV4-1 and TRBJ2-3; the D gene is possibly TRBD2 (5 bases). The V and J ends lost 1 base and 6 bases respectively, with 14 bases between them. Germline V gene data show CDR1 as MGHRA and CDR2 as YSYEKL. The CDR3 runs to 15 residues. The CDR3 bases are TGCGCCAGCAGCCAAGGGCTAGCCAAGACGGATACGCAGTATTTT. Encoded protein: CASSQGLAKTDTQYF.

The chain joins TRBV28 to TRBJ2-2, with 7 bases matching TRBD1. This CDR3 comprises 13 residues. The germline V gene encodes CDR1 MDHEN and CDR2 SYDVKM. V gave up 8 bases and J gave up 1 base; unmatched junction bases: 1. The CDR3 loop reads CASWDRNTGELFF. Written as DNA, the CDR3 is TGTGCCAGCTGGGACAGGAACACCGGGGAGCTGTTTTTT.

In its sample, this clone was seen once. The chain is built from TRBV27 and TRBJ2-3; D call uncertain. V was trimmed by 8 bases and J by 0 bases, leaving 15 bases between them. The germline V gene has CDR1 MNHEY and CDR2 SMNVEV (reference sequence). CDR3 length equals 15 residues. As DNA, the CDR3 is TGTGCCAGCGGATCTTTTGGGCCTAGCACAGATACGCAGTATTTT. It translates to CASGSFGPSTDTQYF.

This clone was counted between two and nine times. The chain's CDR3 is CATRGVTNEKLFF. CDR3 DNA sequence: TGTGCCACCCGAGGGGTGACTAATGAAAAACTGTTTTTT. This chain joins TRBV24-1 and TRBJ1-4; D is perhaps TRBD1 (5 bases). The CDR3 runs to 13 residues. Per the germline V gene, CDR1 is KGHDR and CDR2 is SFDVKD. The V and J ends lost 9 bases and 2 bases respectively, with 9 bases between them.

A single count supports this clone. The chain carries TRBV5-1 and TRBJ2-6, with a tentative D call TRBD1 (6 bases). Trimming left V 4 bases short and J 3 bases short, with 20 bases between. Germline V gene lookup returns CDR1 SGHRS and CDR2 YFSETQ. This CDR3 comprises 18 residues. CDR3 sequence reads: CASSQMTGPAGGANVLTF. Here the CDR3 DNA reads TGCGCCAGCAGCCAAATGACAGGTCCGGCGGGTGGGGCCAACGTCCTGACTTTC.

The chain couples TRBV3-1 (or the pseudogene TRBV3-2) to TRBJ2-5, with D hard to call. Germline assignment: CDR1 LGHDT and CDR2 YNNKEL (reference sequence). This CDR3 spans 12 amino acids. The V and J ends lost 4 bases and 2 bases respectively, with 5 bases between them. The CDR3 nucleotides read TGTGCCAGCAGCCTGTCTCAAGAGACCCAGTACTTC. Amino acid sequence: CASSLSQETQYF.

This clone has only a few counts. The V gene is TRBV7-2, the J gene TRBJ1-5; no clear D. CDR3 length: 13 amino acids. Germline V gene lookup returns CDR1 SGHTA and CDR2 FQGNSA. The germline V and J ends were trimmed by 3 bases and 0 bases, with 3 bases remaining between them. Here the CDR3 reads CASSFSSNQPQHF. Written as DNA, the CDR3 is TGTGCCAGCAGCTTCTCTAGCAATCAGCCCCAGCATTTT.

This chain links TRBV6-5 with TRBJ1-3; TRBD1 agrees at 10 bases. Trimming cost V 4 bases and J 7 bases; bases outside gene matches: 7. Germline-derived CDR1 and CDR2 are MNHEY and SVGAGI. The CDR3 spans 15 residues. CDR3 coding DNA: TGTGCCAGCAGTTTCGGATCGGGACAGGGGAACACCATATATTTT. Its protein is CASSFGSGQGNTIYF.

The chain uses TRBV5-5 and TRBJ2-1; the match to TRBD1 covers 8 bases. V shed 2 bases and J 4 bases; nucleotides not matched to a gene: 5. The CDR3 covers 15 residues. Germline CDR1 is SGHKS and CDR2 is YYEKEE (reference sequence). The DNA of the CDR3 is TGTGCCAGCAGCTTAACGGACAGGGTTTACAATGAGCAGTTCTTC. Encoded protein: CASSLTDRVYNEQFF. Full variable domain (missing parts from reference TRBV5-5 and TRBJ2-1): DAGVTQSPTHLIKTRGQQVTLRCSPISGHKSVSWYQQVLGQGPQFIFQYYEKEERGRGNFPDRFSARQFPNYSSELNVNALLLGDSALYLCASSLTDRVYNEQFFGPGTRLTVL.

CDR3 loop: CASSYTALTDTQYF. The CDR3 bases are TGTGCCAGCAGTTACACAGCCCTCACAGATACGCAGTATTTT. The rearrangement links TRBV6-5 to TRBJ2-3; D not resolved. CDR1 MNHEY and CDR2 SVGAGI come from the germline V gene. V shed 2 bases and J shed 2 bases, with 8 bases lying between them. The CDR3 has 14 residues.

This clone was seen a handful of times. The chain employs TRBV19 and TRBJ1-5; D not certain. CDR3 length equals 14 residues. Germline CDR1 reads LNHDA; CDR2 reads SQIVND (reference sequence). V was cut by 3 bases and J by 6 bases, with 12 bases left in between. CDR3 loop: CASSIGMHGQPQHF. The CDR3, as DNA: TGTGCCAGTAGTATCGGGATGCACGGTCAGCCCCAGCATTTT.

This clone occurred once. The junction and the germline gene differ at one end; a read error may be behind it. Other nucleotide sequences from this sample produce the same CDR3. This chain joins TRBV5-8 and TRBJ1-1; tentative D call: TRBD1 (5 bases). Germline V gene lookup returns CDR1 SGHTS and CDR2 YDEGEE. The CDR3 contains 14 residues. CDR3 coding DNA: TGTGCCAGCAGCCTAGGGGACTGGGGCACTGAAGCCTTCTTT. It encodes CASSLGDWGTEAFF.

The V and J genes are TRBV5-6 and TRBJ2-1; D is undetermined. CDR1 is SGHDT and CDR2 is YYEEEE in the germline V gene. V gave up 1 base and J gave up 2 bases, with 7 bases separating them. The length of the CDR3 is 14 residues. The CDR3 loop is CASSLTGTYNEQFF. CDR3 coding DNA: TGTGCCAGCAGCTTGACCGGAACCTACAATGAGCAGTTCTTC. The full variable domain, rest sourced from reference TRBV5-6 and TRBJ2-1, is DAGVTQSPTHLIKTRGQQVTLRCSPKSGHDTVSWYQQALGQGPQFIFQYYEEEERQRGNFPDRFSGHQFPNYSSELNVNALLLGDSALYLCASSLTGTYNEQFFGPGTRLTVL.

V and J are TRBV3-1 (or the pseudogene TRBV3-2) and TRBJ2-1; 9 nucleotides agree with TRBD2. The V segment lost 5 bases and the J segment 7 bases; nucleotides outside the gene matches: 12. CDR3 size: 16 residues. Germline lookup yields CDR1 LGHDT and CDR2 YNNKEL (reference sequence). The CDR3 reads CASSFAGGTRRNEQFF. CDR3 DNA sequence: TGTGCCAGCAGCTTTGCGGGGGGGACGCGGCGGAATGAGCAGTTCTTC.

This chain uses TRBV7-2 with TRBJ2-1; the match to TRBD2 covers 12 bases. V lost 3 bases, J lost 8 bases, and 8 bases stayed unmatched. Per germline, CDR1 SGHTA and CDR2 FQGNSA. This CDR3 has 16 residues. The CDR3 here is CASSLWASGGVHEQFF. For the CDR3, the DNA is TGTGCCAGCAGCTTGTGGGCTAGCGGGGGGGTCCATGAGCAGTTCTTC.

The rearrangement joins TRBV9 to TRBJ1-1; D remains unclear. Trimming took 4 bases from V and 0 from J, leaving 13 bases between them. The CDR3 totals 15 residues. The germline V gene encodes CDR1 SGDLS and CDR2 YYNGEE. The DNA of the CDR3 is TGTGCCAGCAGCCCGGCTCCTACGTTGAACACTGAAGCTTTCTTT. Protein sequence: CASSPAPTLNTEAFF.

This sequence joins TRBV5-6 and TRBJ2-3; TRBD2 matches 9 bases. Trimming removed 0 bases from V and 3 bases from J; junction bases left unmatched: 5. Germline CDR1 reads SGHDT; CDR2 reads YYEEEE. This CDR3 is built from 16 residues. In DNA, the CDR3 is TGTGCCAGCAGCTTGGGCGGGAGGGCGAGGACAGATACGCAGTATTTT. This sequence encodes CASSLGGRARTDTQYF.